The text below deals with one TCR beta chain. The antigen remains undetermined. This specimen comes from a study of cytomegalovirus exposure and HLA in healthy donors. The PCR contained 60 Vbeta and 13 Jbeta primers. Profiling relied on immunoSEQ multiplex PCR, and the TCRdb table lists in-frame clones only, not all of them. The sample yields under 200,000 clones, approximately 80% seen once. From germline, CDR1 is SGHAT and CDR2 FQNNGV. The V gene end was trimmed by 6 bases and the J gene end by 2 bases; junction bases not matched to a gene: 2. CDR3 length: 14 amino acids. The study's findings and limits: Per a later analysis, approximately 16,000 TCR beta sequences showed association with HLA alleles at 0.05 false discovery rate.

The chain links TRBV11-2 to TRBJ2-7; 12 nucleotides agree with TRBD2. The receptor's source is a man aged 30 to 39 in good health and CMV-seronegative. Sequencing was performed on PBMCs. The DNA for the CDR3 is TGTGCCAGCAGACCTAGCGGGGGGGCCTACGAGCAGTACTTC. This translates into CASRPSGGAYEQYF.